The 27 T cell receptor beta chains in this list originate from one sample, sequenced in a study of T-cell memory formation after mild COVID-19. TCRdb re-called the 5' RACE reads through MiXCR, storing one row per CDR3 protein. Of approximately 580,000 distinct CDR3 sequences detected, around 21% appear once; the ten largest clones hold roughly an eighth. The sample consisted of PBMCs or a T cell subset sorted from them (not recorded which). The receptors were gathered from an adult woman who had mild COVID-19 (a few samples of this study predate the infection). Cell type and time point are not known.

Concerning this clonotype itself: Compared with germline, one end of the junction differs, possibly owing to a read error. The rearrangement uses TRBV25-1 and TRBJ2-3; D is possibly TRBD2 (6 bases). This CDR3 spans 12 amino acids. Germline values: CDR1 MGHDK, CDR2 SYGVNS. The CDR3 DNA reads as TGTGCCAGCAGTGCGGAGGGCCCGGCTTCCCATTTT. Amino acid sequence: CASSAEGPASHF.

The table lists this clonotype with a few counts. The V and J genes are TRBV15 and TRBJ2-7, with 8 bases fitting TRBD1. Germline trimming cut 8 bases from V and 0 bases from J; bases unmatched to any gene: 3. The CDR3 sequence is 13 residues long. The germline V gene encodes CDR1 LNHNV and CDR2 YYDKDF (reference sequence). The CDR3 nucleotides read TGTGCCACCCGTGGGACAGGCTCCTACGAGCAGTACTTC. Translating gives CATRGTGSYEQYF.

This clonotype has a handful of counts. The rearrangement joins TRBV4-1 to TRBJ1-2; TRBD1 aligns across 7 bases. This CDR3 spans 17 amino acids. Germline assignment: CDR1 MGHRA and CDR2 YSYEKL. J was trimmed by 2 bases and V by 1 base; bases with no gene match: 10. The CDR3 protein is CASSQAPGLGGNYGYTF. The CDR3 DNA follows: TGCGCCAGCAGCCAAGCTCCGGGTTTAGGGGGCAACTATGGCTACACCTTC.

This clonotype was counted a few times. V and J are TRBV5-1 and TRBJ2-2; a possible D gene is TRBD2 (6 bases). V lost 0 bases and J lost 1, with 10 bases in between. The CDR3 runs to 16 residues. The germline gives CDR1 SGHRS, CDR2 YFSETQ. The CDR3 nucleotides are TGCGCCAGCAGCTTGGAAGGCGGGGTGAACACCGGGGAGCTGTTTTTT. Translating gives CASSLEGGVNTGELFF.

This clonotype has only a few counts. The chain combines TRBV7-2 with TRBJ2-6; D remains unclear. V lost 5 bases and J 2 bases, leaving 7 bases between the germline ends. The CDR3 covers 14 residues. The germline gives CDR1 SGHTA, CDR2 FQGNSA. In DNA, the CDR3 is TGTGCCAGCAGCCCCTGGGCTGGGGCCAACGTCCTGACTTTC. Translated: CASSPWAGANVLTF. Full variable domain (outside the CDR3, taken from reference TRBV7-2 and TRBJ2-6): GAGVSQSPSNKVTEKGKDVELRCDPISGHTALYWYRQSLGQGLEFLIYFQGNSAPDKSGLPSDRFSAERTGGSVSTLTIQRTQQEDSAVYLCASSPWAGANVLTFGAGSRLTVL.

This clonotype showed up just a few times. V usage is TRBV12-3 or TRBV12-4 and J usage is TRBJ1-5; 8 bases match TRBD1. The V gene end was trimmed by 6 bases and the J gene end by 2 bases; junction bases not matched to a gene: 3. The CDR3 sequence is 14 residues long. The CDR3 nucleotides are TGTGCCAGCAGGAAGACAGGGGGCAATCAGCCCCAGCATTTT. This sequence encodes CASRKTGGNQPQHF.

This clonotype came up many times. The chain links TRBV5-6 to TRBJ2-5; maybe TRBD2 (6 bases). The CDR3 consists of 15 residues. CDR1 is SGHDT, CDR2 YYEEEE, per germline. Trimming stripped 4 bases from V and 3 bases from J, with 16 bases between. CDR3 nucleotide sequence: TGTGCCAGCAGCACCCGTCTGGGCGGGAAAGAGACCCAGTACTTC. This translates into CASSTRLGGKETQYF.

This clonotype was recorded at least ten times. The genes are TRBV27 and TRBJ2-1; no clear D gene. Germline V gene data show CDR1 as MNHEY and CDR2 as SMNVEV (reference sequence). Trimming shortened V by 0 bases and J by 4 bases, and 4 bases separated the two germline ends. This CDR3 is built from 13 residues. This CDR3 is CASSLSRYNEQFF. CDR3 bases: TGTGCCAGCAGTTTATCGAGGTACAATGAGCAGTTCTTC.

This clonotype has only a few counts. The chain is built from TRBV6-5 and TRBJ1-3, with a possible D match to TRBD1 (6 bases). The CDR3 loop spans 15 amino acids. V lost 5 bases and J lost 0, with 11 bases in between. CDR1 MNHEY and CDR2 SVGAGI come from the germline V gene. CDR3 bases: TGTGCCAGCAGTCCACAGGGCCTCTCTGGAAACACCATATATTTT. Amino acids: CASSPQGLSGNTIYF.

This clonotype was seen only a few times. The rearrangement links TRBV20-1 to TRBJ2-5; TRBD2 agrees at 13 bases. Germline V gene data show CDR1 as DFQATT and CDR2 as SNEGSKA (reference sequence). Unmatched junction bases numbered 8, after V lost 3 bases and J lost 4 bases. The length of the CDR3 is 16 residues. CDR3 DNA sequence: TGCAGTGCTAGGGGGGGGACTAGCGGGGTCGGAGAGACCCAGTACTTC. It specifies CSARGGTSGVGETQYF.

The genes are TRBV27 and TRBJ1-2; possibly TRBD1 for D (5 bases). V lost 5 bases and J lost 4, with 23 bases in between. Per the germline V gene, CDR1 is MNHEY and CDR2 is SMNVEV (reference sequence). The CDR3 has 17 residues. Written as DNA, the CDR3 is TGTGCCAGCAGTCCCAACCCGGCAGGCCCAGGGAGCTATGGCTACACCTTC. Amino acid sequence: CASSPNPAGPGSYGYTF.

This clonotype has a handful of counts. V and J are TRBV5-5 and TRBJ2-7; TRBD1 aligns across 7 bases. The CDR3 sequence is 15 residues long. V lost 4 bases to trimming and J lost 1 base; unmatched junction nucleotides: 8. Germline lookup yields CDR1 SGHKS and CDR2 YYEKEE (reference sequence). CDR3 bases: TGTGCCAGCAGCCACACAGGGGCGATGTCCTACGAGCAGTACTTC. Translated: CASSHTGAMSYEQYF.

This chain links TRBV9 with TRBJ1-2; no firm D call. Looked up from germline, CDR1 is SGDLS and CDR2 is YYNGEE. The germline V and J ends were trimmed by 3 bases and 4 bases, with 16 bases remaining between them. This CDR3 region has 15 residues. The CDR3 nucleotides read TGTGCCAGCAGCGCCCCCTTCGACGGACTCTATGGCTACACCTTC. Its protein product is CASSAPFDGLYGYTF.

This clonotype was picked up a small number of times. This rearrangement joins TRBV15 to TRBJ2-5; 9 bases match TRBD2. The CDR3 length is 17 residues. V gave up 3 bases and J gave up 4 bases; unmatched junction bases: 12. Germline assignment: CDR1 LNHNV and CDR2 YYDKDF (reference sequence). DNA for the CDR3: TGTGCCACCAGCAGTTGGGGGTCGGCGGGAGGGCCAGAGACCCAGTACTTC. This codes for CATSSWGSAGGPETQYF. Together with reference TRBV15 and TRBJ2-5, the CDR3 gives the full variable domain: DAMVIQNPRYQVTQFGKPVTLSCSQTLNHNVMYWYQQKSSQAPKLLFHYYDKDFNNEADTPDNFQSRRPNTSFCFLDIRSPGLGDTAMYLCATSSWGSAGGPETQYFGPGTRLLVL.

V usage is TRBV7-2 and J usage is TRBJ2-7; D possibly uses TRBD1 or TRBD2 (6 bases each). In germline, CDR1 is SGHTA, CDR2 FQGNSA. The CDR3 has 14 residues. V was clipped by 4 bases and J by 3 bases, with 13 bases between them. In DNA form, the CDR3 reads TGTGCCAGCAGCTCGGGGGCGGTCAACTACGAGCAGTACTTC. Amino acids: CASSSGAVNYEQYF. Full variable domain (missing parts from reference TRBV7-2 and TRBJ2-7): GAGVSQSPSNKVTEKGKDVELRCDPISGHTALYWYRQSLGQGLEFLIYFQGNSAPDKSGLPSDRFSAERTGGSVSTLTIQRTQQEDSAVYLCASSSGAVNYEQYFGPGTRLTVT.

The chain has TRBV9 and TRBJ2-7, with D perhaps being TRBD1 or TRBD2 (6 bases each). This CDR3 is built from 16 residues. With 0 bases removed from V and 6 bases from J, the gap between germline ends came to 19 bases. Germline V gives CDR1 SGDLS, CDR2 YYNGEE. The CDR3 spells CASSVEIFGGFGEQYF. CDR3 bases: TGTGCCAGCAGCGTAGAAATATTCGGGGGCTTTGGCGAGCAGTACTTC.

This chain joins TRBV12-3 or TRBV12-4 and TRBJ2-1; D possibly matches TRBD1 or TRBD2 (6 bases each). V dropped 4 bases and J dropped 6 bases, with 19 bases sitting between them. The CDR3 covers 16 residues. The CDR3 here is CASSSDSGSSSNEQFF. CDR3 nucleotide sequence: TGTGCCAGCAGTTCGGACAGCGGGTCCTCGTCCAATGAGCAGTTCTTC.

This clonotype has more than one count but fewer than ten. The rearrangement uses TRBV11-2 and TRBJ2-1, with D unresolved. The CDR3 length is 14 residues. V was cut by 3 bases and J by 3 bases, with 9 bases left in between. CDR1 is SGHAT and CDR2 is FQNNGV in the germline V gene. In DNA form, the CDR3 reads TGTGCCAGCAGCTTTTCTCCGGGCTACAATGAGCAGTTCTTC. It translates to CASSFSPGYNEQFF.

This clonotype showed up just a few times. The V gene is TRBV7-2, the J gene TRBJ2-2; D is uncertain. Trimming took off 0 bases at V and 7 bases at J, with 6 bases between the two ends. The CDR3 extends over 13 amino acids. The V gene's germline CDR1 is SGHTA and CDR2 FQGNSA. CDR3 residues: CASSLAVVGELFF. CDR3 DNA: TGTGCCAGCAGCTTAGCGGTTGTCGGGGAGCTGTTTTTT.

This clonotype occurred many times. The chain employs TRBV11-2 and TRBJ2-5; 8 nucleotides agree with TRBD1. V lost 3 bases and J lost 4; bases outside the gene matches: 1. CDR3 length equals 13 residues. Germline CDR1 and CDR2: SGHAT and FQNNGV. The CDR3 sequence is CASSFDRGETQYF. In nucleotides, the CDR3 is TGTGCCAGCAGCTTCGACAGGGGAGAGACCCAGTACTTC.

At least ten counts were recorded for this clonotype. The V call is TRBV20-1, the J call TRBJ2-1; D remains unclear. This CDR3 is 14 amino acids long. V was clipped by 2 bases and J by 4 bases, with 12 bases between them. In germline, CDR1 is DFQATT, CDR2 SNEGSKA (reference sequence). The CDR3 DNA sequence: TGCAGTGCTAGAAGGGCGGACCTATACAATGAGCAGTTCTTC. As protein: CSARRADLYNEQFF.

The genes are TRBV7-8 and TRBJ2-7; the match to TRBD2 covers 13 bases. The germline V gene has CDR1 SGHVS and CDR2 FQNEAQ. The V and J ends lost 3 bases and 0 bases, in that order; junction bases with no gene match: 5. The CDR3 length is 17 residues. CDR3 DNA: TGTGCCAGCAGCTTCCGACTAGCGGGAGGATTCTCCTACGAGCAGTACTTC. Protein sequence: CASSFRLAGGFSYEQYF.

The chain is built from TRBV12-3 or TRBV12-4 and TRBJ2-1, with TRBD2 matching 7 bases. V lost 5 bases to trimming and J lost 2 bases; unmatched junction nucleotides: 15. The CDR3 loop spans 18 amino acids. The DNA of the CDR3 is TGTGCCAGCAGTCCCCCTAAGGCTAGCGGCCTTACCTACAATGAGCAGTTCTTC. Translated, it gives CASSPPKASGLTYNEQFF.

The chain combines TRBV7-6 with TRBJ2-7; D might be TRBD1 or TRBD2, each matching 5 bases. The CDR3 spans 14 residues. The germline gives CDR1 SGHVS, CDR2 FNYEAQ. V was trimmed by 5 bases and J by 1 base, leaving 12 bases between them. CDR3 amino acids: CASSPGRHSYEQYF. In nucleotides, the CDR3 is TGTGCCAGCAGCCCGGGACGCCATTCCTACGAGCAGTACTTC. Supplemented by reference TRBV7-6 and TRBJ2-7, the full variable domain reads GAGVSQSPRYKVTKRGQDVALRCDPISGHVSLYWYRQALGQGPEFLTYFNYEAQQDKSGLPNDRFSAERPEGSISTLTIQRTEQRDSAMYRCASSPGRHSYEQYFGPGTRLTVT.

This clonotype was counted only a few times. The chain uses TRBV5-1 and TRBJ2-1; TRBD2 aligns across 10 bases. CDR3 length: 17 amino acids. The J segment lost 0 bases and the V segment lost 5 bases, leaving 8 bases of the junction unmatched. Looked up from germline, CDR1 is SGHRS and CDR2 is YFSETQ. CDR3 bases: TGCGCCAGCAGGTATCTAGCGGGAGTCGGCTCCTACAATGAGCAGTTCTTC. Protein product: CASRYLAGVGSYNEQFF.

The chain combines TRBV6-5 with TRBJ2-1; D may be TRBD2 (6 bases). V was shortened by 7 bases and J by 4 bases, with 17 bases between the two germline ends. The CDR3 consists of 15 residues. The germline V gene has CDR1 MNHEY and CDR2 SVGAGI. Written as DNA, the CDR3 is TGTGCCAGCAACCCCACTAAGGCGGGGTACAATGAGCAGTTCTTC. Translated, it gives CASNPTKAGYNEQFF.

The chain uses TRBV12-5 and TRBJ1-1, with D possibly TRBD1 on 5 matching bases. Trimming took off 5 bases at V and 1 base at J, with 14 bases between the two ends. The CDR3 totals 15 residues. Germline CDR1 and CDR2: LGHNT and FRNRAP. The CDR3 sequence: CASGLGRGTNTEAFF. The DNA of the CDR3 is TGTGCTAGTGGTCTGGGACGGGGCACGAACACTGAAGCTTTCTTT.